This TCR beta chain originates from a study of cytomegalovirus exposure and HLA in healthy donors. The PCR contained 60 Vbeta and 13 Jbeta primers. Clones were read by immunoSEQ multiplex PCR, and TCRdb kept only the in-frame ones, dropping some. The profile shows approximately 130,000 clones, about two thirds of them singletons. V lost 4 bases and J lost 7; bases outside the gene matches: 9. CDR3 length equals 14 residues. Germline CDR1 SGHDN, CDR2 FVKESK. Concerning this clone: Antigen unknown.

Broader study findings: Most observed TCR sequences were rare, whereas some public TCRs were detected in many donors. Per a later analysis, roughly 17,000 TCR beta sequences showed association with HLA alleles at 0.05 false discovery rate. It was taken for granted in presence/absence analyses that sequencing depth across donors was roughly uniform. A later analysis found common viral pathogens apparently linked to several of the most significant clusters.

This TCR was sampled from a man in his fifties or sixties in good health and CMV-seropositive. The specimen sequenced was PBMCs. The chain has TRBV14 and TRBJ1-2; 7 bases align to TRBD1. CDR3 protein: CASSPTGTLGGYTF. CDR3 nucleotide sequence: TGTGCCAGCAGCCCGACAGGGACTTTGGGTGGCTACACCTTC.